Listed below are T cell receptor beta chains from one sample, sequenced in a study of human T cells and chemical hapten exposure. Via MiXCR, TCRdb re-called the RACE reads, giving one row per CDR3 protein. The profile covers about 46,000 distinct CDR3 sequences, with over 3.5% appearing a single time and about 1.5% taken by the ten largest. Sequencing input: whole blood. Receptors originate from a female donor in good health. Some clones in this sample may be carry-over from other donors' samples. The CDR3 runs from the conserved cysteine through the conserved F or W. Each record gives: V gene, D gene, J gene, clone size, CDR3 DNA, CDR3 protein. A D gene is named only where the DNA matches it firmly. Rows give clone size only sometimes, using once, few, many, or a class for an expanded clone.

>TRBV7-8|NA|TRBJ2-7|many
TGTGCCAGCAGCCCCCTGAGCAACGAGCAGTACTTC
CASSPLSNEQYF
>TRBV5-1|NA|TRBJ1-1|NA
TGCGCCAGCAGCTTGGCCCTGAATAACAGGTGGCAAGCTTTCTTT
CASSLALNNRWQAFF
>TRBV12-3/TRBV12-4|NA|TRBJ2-3|many
TGTGCCAGCAGTTTACAAGGAGATACGCAGTATTTT
CASSLQGDTQYF
>TRBV6-4|NA|TRBJ2-1|many
TGTGCCAGCAGTGGGACCCCCGGTGCGAATGAGCAGTTCTTC
CASSGTPGANEQFF
>TRBV10-3|TRBD1|TRBJ1-2|many
TGTGCCACCTTTGGGACAGGGGATGGCTACACCTTC
CATFGTGDGYTF
>TRBV5-1|NA|TRBJ2-3|many
TGCGCCAGCAGCTTGTTGGAAGGAGCAGGCACAGATACGCAGTATTTT
CASSLLEGAGTDTQYF
>TRBV5-6|NA|TRBJ2-3|many
TGTGCCAGCAGCTTCGGCGGGGTTTACACAGATACGCAGTATTTT
CASSFGGVYTDTQYF
>TRBV12-3/TRBV12-4|NA|TRBJ1-6|NA
TGTGCCAGCAGCTCGACAGGATTTAATTCACCCCTCAACTTT
CASSSTGFNSPLNF
>TRBV19|NA|TRBJ1-5|many
TGTGCCAGTAGTAAGGTACAGAGCAATCAGCCCCAGCATTTT
CASSKVQSNQPQHF
>TRBV6-1|TRBD2|TRBJ2-3|medium-sized
TGTGCCAGCAGCGGGACTAGCGGGGACACAGATACGCAGTATTTT
CASSGTSGDTDTQYF
>TRBV20-1|TRBD1|TRBJ2-2|many
TGCAGTGCTGTGGACAGGGTGAACACCGGGGAGCTGTTTTTT
CSAVDRVNTGELFF
>TRBV28|NA|TRBJ2-7|many
TGTGCCAGCAGCCGACTAGTACTCTACGAGCAGTACTTC
CASSRLVLYEQYF
>TRBV15|NA|TRBJ2-7|many
TGTGCCACCAGCGGGACATTAGACAGTCGGAGCGGCTACGAGCAGTACTTC
CATSGTLDSRSGYEQYF
>TRBV7-2|NA|TRBJ2-5|medium-sized
TGTGCCAGCAGCTCCCGGGCTAGCGCCGAAGAGACCCAGTACTTC
CASSSRASAEETQYF
>TRBV12-3/TRBV12-4|NA|TRBJ1-5|many
TGTGCCAGCAGTTTAACAGGGACTAGCAATCAGCCCCAGCATTTT
CASSLTGTSNQPQHF
>TRBV9|NA|TRBJ1-1|NA
TGTGCCAGCAGCGTAGACCAGAACACTGAAGCTTTCTTT
CASSVDQNTEAFF
>TRBV5-1|NA|TRBJ1-2|many
TGCGCCAGCAGCCCCTACGCCGGGCGGGGCTACACCTTC
CASSPYAGRGYTF
>TRBV4-2|NA|TRBJ2-3|many
TGTGCCAGCAGCCAAGATGAGACGGGGGGCCACACAGATACGCAGTATTTT
CASSQDETGGHTDTQYF
>TRBV4-1|NA|TRBJ2-5|many
TGCGCCAGCAGCCAGGCTTCCCAAGAGACCCAGTACTTC
CASSQASQETQYF
>TRBV24-1|NA|TRBJ2-3|many
TGTGCCACCAGTCCCGGGCAGGGGAGGTCAGATACGCAGTATTTT
CATSPGQGRSDTQYF
>TRBV20-1|NA|TRBJ2-3|few
TGCAGTGCTAGAGCGGGACCCTCAGGGGATACGCAGTATTTT
CSARAGPSGDTQYF
>TRBV12-3/TRBV12-4|NA|TRBJ2-7|many
TGTGCCAGCAGTTTTGGTGGGGGGGCGTACGAGCAGTACTTC
CASSFGGGAYEQYF
>TRBV20-1|TRBD2|TRBJ2-3|many
TGCAGTGCTAGAGATAGCGGGGGAGGGACAGATACGCAGTATTTT
CSARDSGGGTDTQYF
>TRBV5-1|NA|TRBJ1-6|many
TGCGCCAGCAGCTTGAGTGGGGCCTTCGATTCACCCCTCCACTTT
CASSLSGAFDSPLHF
>TRBV2|NA|TRBJ1-5|few
TGTGCCAGCAGTGAAAGAGGCGGGAGCAATCAGCCCCAGCATTTT
CASSERGGSNQPQHF
>TRBV4-1|NA|TRBJ1-2|many
TGCGCCAGCAGCCAAGGTGCCGCCCGCTACACCTTC
CASSQGAARYTF
>TRBV2|TRBD1|TRBJ2-7|many
TGTGCCAGCGAGAAGGAGGGACAGGGGTCCCACGAGCAGTACTTC
CASEKEGQGSHEQYF
>TRBV5-6|NA|TRBJ1-1|many
TGTGCCAGCAGCTTCCGACAGGCCCTAACGAACACTGAAGCTTTCTTT
CASSFRQALTNTEAFF
>TRBV6-2/TRBV6-3|NA|TRBJ1-1|many
TGTGCCAGCAGTTACGAGGGGCGGACTGAAGCTTTCTTT
CASSYEGRTEAFF
>TRBV5-1|NA|TRBJ2-7|many
TGCGCCAGCAGCTTAGGACCGGGGACCAGCTACGAGCAGTACTTC
CASSLGPGTSYEQYF
>TRBV7-9|NA|TRBJ2-3|NA
TGTGCCAGCAGCCACGAACAGGAGCCCACAGATACGCAGTATTTT
CASSHEQEPTDTQYF
>TRBV20-1|NA|TRBJ1-5|many
TGCAGTGCTAGAGTTTTGGATAATCAGCCCCAGCATTTT
CSARVLDNQPQHF
>TRBV25-1|TRBD1|TRBJ2-7|few
TGTGCCAGCAGTGACCCCGGGACAGGGGTATACGAGCAGTACTTC
CASSDPGTGVYEQYF
>TRBV7-7|TRBD2|TRBJ2-1|few
TGTGCTAGCAGCCCGCTGGCGGGGGGGCTTCAGTTCTTC
CASSPLAGGLQFF
>TRBV18|NA|TRBJ1-1|many
TGTGCCAGCTCACCACGGGCAGGGGATAACACTGAAGCTTTCTTT
CASSPRAGDNTEAFF
>TRBV18|NA|TRBJ1-1|few
TGTGCCAGCTCTTACAGTGTACGGGACACTGAAGCTTTCTTT
CASSYSVRDTEAFF
>TRBV28|NA|TRBJ2-7|many
TGTGCCAGCAGTTCAGGCGGAGTCTACGAGCAGTACTTC
CASSSGGVYEQYF
>TRBV11-3|NA|TRBJ2-2|many
TGTGCCAGCAGCTCGGAGTACACCGGGGAGCTGTTTTTT
CASSSEYTGELFF
>TRBV25-1|NA|TRBJ1-2|many
TGTGCCAGCAGTGAATCGAGTGCTGCTAACTATGGCTACACCTTC
CASSESSAANYGYTF
>TRBV29-1|TRBD2|TRBJ2-1|many
TGCAGCGTCCCGACTAGCGGGATTTACAATGAGCAGTTCTTC
CSVPTSGIYNEQFF